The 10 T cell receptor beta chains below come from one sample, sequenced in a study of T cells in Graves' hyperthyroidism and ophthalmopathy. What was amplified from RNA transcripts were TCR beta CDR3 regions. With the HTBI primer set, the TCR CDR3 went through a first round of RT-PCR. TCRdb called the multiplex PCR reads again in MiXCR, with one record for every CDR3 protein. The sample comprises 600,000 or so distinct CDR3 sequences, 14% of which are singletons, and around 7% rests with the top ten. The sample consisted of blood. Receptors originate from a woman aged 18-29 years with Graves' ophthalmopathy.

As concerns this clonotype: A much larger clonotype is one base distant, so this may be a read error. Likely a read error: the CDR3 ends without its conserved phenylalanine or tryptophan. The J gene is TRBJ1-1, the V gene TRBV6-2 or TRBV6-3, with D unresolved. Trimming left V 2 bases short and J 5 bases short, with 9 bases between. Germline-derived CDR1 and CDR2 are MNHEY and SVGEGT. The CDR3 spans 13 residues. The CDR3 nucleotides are TGTGCCAGCAGTTACAGGGTGGGGACTGAAGCTTTCCTT. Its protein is CASSYRVGTEAFL.

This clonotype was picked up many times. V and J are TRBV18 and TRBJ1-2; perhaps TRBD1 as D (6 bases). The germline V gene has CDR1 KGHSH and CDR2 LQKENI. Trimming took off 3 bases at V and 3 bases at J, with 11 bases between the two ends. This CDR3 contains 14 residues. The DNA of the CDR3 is TGTGCCAGCTCACCGATGCAGGGGTACTATGGCTACACCTTC. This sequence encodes CASSPMQGYYGYTF. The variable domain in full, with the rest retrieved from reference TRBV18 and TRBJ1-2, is NAGVMQNPRHLVRRRGQEARLRCSPMKGHSHVYWYRQLPEEGLKFMVYLQKENIIDESGMPKERFSAEFPKEGPSILRIQQVVRGDSAAYFCASSPMQGYYGYTFGSGTRLTVV.

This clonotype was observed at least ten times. The CDR3 region is CATSALAGVPLDTQYF. The CDR3 DNA reads as TGTGCCACCAGTGCACTAGCGGGAGTCCCGCTAGATACGCAGTATTTT. The gene calls are TRBV24-1 and TRBJ2-3; 11 bases are shared with TRBD2. V lost 5 bases, J lost 5 bases, and 8 bases stayed unmatched. Germline V gene data show CDR1 as KGHDR and CDR2 as SFDVKD. The CDR3 is 16 residues long.

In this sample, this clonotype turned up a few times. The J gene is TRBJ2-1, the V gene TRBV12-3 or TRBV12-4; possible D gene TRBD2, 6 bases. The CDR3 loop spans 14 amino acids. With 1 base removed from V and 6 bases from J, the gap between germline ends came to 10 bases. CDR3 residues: CASSLGLVPNEQFF. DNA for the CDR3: TGTGCCAGCAGTTTAGGACTAGTCCCCAATGAGCAGTTCTTC.

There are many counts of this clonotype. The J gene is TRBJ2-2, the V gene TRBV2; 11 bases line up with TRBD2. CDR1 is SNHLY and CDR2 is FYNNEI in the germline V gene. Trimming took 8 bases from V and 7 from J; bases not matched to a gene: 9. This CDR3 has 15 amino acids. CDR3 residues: CASGASGRRLGELFF. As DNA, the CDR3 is TGTGCCAGCGGGGCTAGCGGGAGGCGGCTCGGGGAGCTGTTTTTT. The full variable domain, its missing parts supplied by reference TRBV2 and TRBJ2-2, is EPEVTQTPSHQVTQMGQEVILRCVPISNHLYFYWYRQILGQKVEFLVSFYNNEISEKSEIFDDQFSVERPDGSNFTLKIRSTKLEDSAMYFCASGASGRRLGELFFGEGSRLTVL.

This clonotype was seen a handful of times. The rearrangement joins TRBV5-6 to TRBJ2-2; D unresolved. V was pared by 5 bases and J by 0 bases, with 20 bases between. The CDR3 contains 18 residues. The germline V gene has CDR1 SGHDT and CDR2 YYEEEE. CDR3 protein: CASSPFPPLMSNTGELFF. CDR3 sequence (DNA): TGTGCCAGCAGTCCTTTCCCTCCCCTAATGTCGAACACCGGGGAGCTGTTTTTT.

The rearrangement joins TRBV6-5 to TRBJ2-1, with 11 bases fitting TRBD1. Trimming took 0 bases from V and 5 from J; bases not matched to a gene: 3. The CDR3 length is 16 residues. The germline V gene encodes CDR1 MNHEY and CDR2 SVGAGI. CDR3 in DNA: TGTGCCAGCAGTTACTCGTGGGACAGGGGGAACAATGAGCAGTTCTTC. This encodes CASSYSWDRGNNEQFF.

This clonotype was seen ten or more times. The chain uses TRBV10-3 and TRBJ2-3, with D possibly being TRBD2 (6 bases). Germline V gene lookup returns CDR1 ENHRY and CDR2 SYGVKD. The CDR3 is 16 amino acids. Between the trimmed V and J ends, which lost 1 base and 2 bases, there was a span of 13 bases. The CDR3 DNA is TGTGCCATCAGTGAGTTTCCCGCGGGATCCACAGATACGCAGTATTTT. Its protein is CAISEFPAGSTDTQYF.

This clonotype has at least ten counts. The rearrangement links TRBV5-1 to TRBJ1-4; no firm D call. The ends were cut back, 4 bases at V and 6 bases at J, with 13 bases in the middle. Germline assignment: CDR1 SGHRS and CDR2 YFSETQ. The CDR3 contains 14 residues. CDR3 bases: TGCGCCAGCAGCCCGGCAGCAGAGGATGAAAAACTGTTTTTT. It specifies CASSPAAEDEKLFF.

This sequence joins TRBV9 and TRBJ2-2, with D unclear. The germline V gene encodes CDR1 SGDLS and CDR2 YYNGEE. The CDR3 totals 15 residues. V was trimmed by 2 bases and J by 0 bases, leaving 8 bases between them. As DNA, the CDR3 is TGTGCCAGCAGCGTGGGCAGAGCGAACACCGGGGAGCTGTTTTTT. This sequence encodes CASSVGRANTGELFF.